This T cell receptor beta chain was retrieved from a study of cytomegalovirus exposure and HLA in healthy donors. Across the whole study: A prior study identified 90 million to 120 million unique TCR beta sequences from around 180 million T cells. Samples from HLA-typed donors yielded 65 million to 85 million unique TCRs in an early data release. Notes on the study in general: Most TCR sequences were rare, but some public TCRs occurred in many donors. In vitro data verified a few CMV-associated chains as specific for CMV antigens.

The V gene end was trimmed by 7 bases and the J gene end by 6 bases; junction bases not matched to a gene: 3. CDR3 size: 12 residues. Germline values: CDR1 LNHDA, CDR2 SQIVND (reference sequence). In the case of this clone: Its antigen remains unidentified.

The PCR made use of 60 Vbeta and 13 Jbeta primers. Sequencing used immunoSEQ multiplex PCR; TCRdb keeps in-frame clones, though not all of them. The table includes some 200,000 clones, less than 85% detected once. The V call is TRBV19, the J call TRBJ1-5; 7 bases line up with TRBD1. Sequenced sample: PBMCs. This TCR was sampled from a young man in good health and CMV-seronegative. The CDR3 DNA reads TGTGCCAGTAATACAGGGGTTCAGCCCCAGCATTTT. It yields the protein CASNTGVQPQHF.